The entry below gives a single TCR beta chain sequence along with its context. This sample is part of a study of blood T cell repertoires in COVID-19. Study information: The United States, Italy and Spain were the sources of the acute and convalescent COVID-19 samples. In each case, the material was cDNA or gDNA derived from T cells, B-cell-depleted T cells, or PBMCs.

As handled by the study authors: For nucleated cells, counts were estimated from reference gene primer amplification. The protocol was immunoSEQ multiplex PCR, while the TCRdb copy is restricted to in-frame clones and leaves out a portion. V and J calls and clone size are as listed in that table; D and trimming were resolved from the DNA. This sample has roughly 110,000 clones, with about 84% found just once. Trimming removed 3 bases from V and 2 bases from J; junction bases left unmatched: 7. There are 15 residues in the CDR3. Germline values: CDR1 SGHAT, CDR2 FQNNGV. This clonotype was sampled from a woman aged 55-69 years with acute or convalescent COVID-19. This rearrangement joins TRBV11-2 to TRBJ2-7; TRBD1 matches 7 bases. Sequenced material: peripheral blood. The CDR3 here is CASSFGQVPTYEQYF. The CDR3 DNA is TGTGCCAGCAGCTTTGGACAGGTCCCTACCTACGAGCAGTACTTC. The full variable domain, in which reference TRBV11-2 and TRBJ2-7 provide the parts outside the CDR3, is EAGVAQSPRYKIIEKRQSVAFWCNPISGHATLYWYQQILGQGPKLLIQFQNNGVVDDSQLPKDRFSAERLKGVDSTLKIQPAKLEDSAVYLCASSFGQVPTYEQYFGPGTRLTVT.